The 29 T cell receptor beta chains reported below all come from one sample, sequenced in a study of long-term antiretroviral therapy in people with HIV. Sequencing used immunoSEQ v3.0 at survey level. Measured with immunoSEQ multiplex PCR; TCRdb has only the in-frame clones, and not every one. This table has about 25,000 clones, roughly 80% appearing once. The sequencing here drew on unsorted PBMCs, taken 2.9 years after starting antiretroviral therapy. These receptors came from a man aged 45-60 years with HIV.

The chain has TRBV20-1 and TRBJ2-7; D remains unclear. The CDR3 is made up of 11 amino acids. Trimming left V 3 bases short and J 3 bases short, with 6 bases between. Germline assignment: CDR1 DFQATT and CDR2 SNEGSKA (reference sequence). CDR3 residues: CSARISYEQYF. The CDR3 region has the DNA TGCAGTGCTAGGATTAGCTACGAGCAGTACTTC.

As DNA, the CDR3 is TGTGCCTGGAGTGTCGGACAGGGATTCACAGATACGCAGTATTTT. It yields the protein CAWSVGQGFTDTQYF. V is TRBV30 and J is TRBJ2-3, with 8 bases aligning to TRBD1. Germline trimming cut 0 bases from V and 2 bases from J; bases unmatched to any gene: 4. Per the germline V gene, CDR1 is GTSNPN and CDR2 is SVGIG (reference sequence). The CDR3 length is 15 residues.

The V call is TRBV5-1, the J call TRBJ1-1; the match to TRBD1 covers 12 bases. Germline V CDR1 and CDR2: SGHRS, YFSETQ. The CDR3 extends over 17 amino acids. The J segment lost 0 bases and the V segment lost 3 bases, leaving 6 bases of the junction unmatched. CDR3 nucleotides: TGCGCCAGCAGCTCCGGGACAGGGGGCACTATGAACACTGAAGCTTTCTTT. Its translation is CASSSGTGGTMNTEAFF.

The gene calls are TRBV7-9 and TRBJ2-3; a possible D gene is TRBD2 (6 bases). Trimming removed 1 base at V and 3 bases at J, with 14 bases between. The CDR3 spans 16 residues. The V gene's germline CDR1 is SEHNR and CDR2 FQNEAQ (reference sequence). CDR3 region: CASSLGRGRETDTQYF. CDR3 bases: TGTGCCAGCAGCTTAGGGCGGGGTAGGGAGACAGATACGCAGTATTTT.

This clone was seen just once. The gene calls are TRBV29-1 and TRBJ2-2; TRBD2 matches at 8 bases. Unmatched junction bases numbered 0, after V lost 4 bases and J lost 5 bases. From germline, CDR1 is SQVTM and CDR2 ANQGSEA. This CDR3 contains 12 residues. CDR3 region: CSVAGGTGELFF. The CDR3 region has the DNA TGCAGCGTTGCGGGGGGGACCGGGGAGCTGTTTTTT.

The chain joins TRBV7-2 to TRBJ2-7; D tentatively fits TRBD1 or TRBD2 (5 bases each). The CDR3 sequence is 15 residues long. Germline V gene data show CDR1 as SGHTA and CDR2 as FQGNSA. Deletions cut 1 base from V and 3 bases from J, with 13 bases between. The chain's CDR3 is CASSLGGRSNYEQYF. The CDR3, as DNA: TGTGCCAGCAGCTTAGGGGGACGGAGCAACTACGAGCAGTACTTC.

This chain connects TRBV25-1 to TRBJ2-7, with 8 nucleotides matching TRBD1. The CDR3 runs 14 residues. J gave up 1 base and V 4 bases, and 3 bases lay outside the gene matches. The germline gives CDR1 MGHDK, CDR2 SYGVNS. CDR3 nucleotides: TGTGCCAGCAGTGCCTGGACAGGGTCCTACGAGCAGTACTTC. It yields the protein CASSAWTGSYEQYF.

The chain combines TRBV19 with TRBJ1-2, with D maybe TRBD1 (6 bases). Germline V lookup: CDR1 LNHDA, CDR2 SQIVND (reference sequence). Trimming took off 4 bases at V and 6 bases at J, with 6 bases between the two ends. There are 11 residues in the CDR3. The CDR3 loop reads CASSRGHGYTF. CDR3 bases: TGTGCCAGTAGTAGGGGGCATGGCTACACCTTC.

This clone was seen a few times. The chain employs TRBV27 and TRBJ2-7; 8 bases align to TRBD1. V gave up 6 bases and J gave up 3 bases; unmatched junction bases: 7. Germline lookup yields CDR1 MNHEY and CDR2 SMNVEV (reference sequence). This CDR3 is built from 14 residues. The CDR3 loop is CASSLSDRDYEQYF. The CDR3 bases are TGTGCCAGCAGCCTTTCGGACAGGGACTACGAGCAGTACTTC.

The V and J genes are TRBV4-3 and TRBJ1-2; D is possibly TRBD1 (5 bases). Germline V gene sequence: CDR1 LGHNA, CDR2 YSLEER. The CDR3 is 15 amino acids. Trimming took off 0 bases at V and 0 bases at J, with 8 bases between the two ends. CDR3 nucleotides: TGCGCCAGCAGCCAAGACAGGGCAACTAACTATGGCTACACCTTC. This sequence encodes CASSQDRATNYGYTF.

V usage is TRBV2 and J usage is TRBJ1-1; 7 bases align to TRBD1. J gave up 1 base and V 5 bases, and 7 bases lay outside the gene matches. CDR1 is SNHLY, CDR2 FYNNEI, per germline. The CDR3 extends over 15 amino acids. CDR3 in DNA: TGTGCCAGCAGTCGACAGGGTATGTCGAACACTGAAGCTTTCTTT. Its translation is CASSRQGMSNTEAFF.

V gene TRBV4-1 combines with J gene TRBJ1-1; unclear D gene. The CDR3 length is 16 residues. Trimming took 2 bases from V and 0 from J, leaving 13 bases between them. Germline CDR1 MGHRA, CDR2 YSYEKL. The CDR3 nucleotides are TGCGCCAGCAGCCAACCTGAGACATTTATGAACACTGAAGCTTTCTTT. Translation: CASSQPETFMNTEAFF.

The chain carries TRBV5-4 and TRBJ2-2; tentatively, D is TRBD1 (5 bases). The V end was cut by 0 bases, the J end by 8 bases, with 11 bases between. The CDR3 runs 14 residues. Germline V CDR1 and CDR2: SGHNT, YYREEE (reference sequence). CDR3 sequence reads: CASSLEGQRGELFF. In nucleotides, the CDR3 is TGTGCCAGCAGCTTGGAGGGGCAGAGGGGGGAGCTGTTTTTT.

The CDR3 nucleotides are TGCGCCAGCAGCCAAATTGGAGGGAACGAAAATGGCTACACCTTC. This encodes CASSQIGGNENGYTF. The chain combines TRBV4-1 with TRBJ1-2; no clear D. CDR1 and CDR2 (germline): MGHRA, YSYEKL. Trimming took 2 bases from V and 6 from J, leaving 16 bases between them. The CDR3 length is 15 residues.

This clone was detected once. The V gene is TRBV10-3, the J gene TRBJ2-1; D not certain. Germline V gives CDR1 ENHRY, CDR2 SYGVKD. The germline V and J ends were trimmed by 9 bases and 4 bases, with 7 bases remaining between them. The CDR3 has 11 amino acids. The CDR3 loop reads CAIASYNEQFF. The CDR3 DNA follows: TGTGCCATAGCTTCTTACAATGAGCAGTTCTTC.

V is TRBV28 and J is TRBJ1-5, with no clear D. The ends were cut back, 3 bases at V and 4 bases at J, with 10 bases in the middle. The CDR3 has 14 residues. The V gene's germline CDR1 is MDHEN and CDR2 SYDVKM. This chain's CDR3 is CASSLTSRNQPQHF. In nucleotides, the CDR3 is TGTGCCAGCAGTTTGACTAGCCGGAATCAGCCCCAGCATTTT.

The CDR3 protein is CASSLEALAGDTQYF. The CDR3 DNA reads as TGTGCCAGCAGCTTAGAGGCCCTAGCGGGGGATACGCAGTATTTT. The chain employs TRBV7-9 and TRBJ2-3, with 9 nucleotides matching TRBD2. V shed 1 base and J 6 bases; nucleotides not matched to a gene: 5. The CDR3 extends over 15 amino acids. Germline CDR1 reads SEHNR; CDR2 reads FQNEAQ (reference sequence).

The chain recombines TRBV4-1 with TRBJ1-5; no firm D call. CDR1 MGHRA and CDR2 YSYEKL come from the germline V gene. Trimming shortened V by 1 base and J by 3 bases, and 4 bases separated the two germline ends. This CDR3 contains 13 residues. DNA of the CDR3: TGCGCCAGCAGCCAAGTTGTCAATCAGCCCCAGCATTTT. Protein sequence: CASSQVVNQPQHF.

CDR3 in amino acids: CASSVEVTEARDTQYF. In DNA, the CDR3 is TGTGCCAGCAGCGTAGAAGTGACAGAAGCACGGGATACGCAGTATTTT. The rearrangement joins TRBV9 to TRBJ2-3; a possible D gene is TRBD1 (5 bases). CDR1 is SGDLS and CDR2 is YYNGEE in the germline V gene. V lost 0 bases and J lost 6, with 17 bases in between. The CDR3 is made up of 16 amino acids.

The chain links TRBV28 to TRBJ1-4, with 11 bases lining up with TRBD1. CDR1 and CDR2 from the germline V gene are MDHEN and SYDVKM. The CDR3 extends over 16 amino acids. V trimming: 3 bases; J trimming: 7 bases; junction bases outside the gene matches: 7. CDR3 nucleotide sequence: TGTGCCAGCAGTTTTTTGGGGACAGGGGGGTTTGAAAAACTGTTTTTT. It specifies CASSFLGTGGFEKLFF.

The chain carries TRBV29-1 and TRBJ2-7, with 8 positions matching TRBD1. Trimming cost V 6 bases and J 3 bases; bases outside gene matches: 7. This CDR3 comprises 13 residues. Germline lookup yields CDR1 SQVTM and CDR2 ANQGSEA. In DNA form, the CDR3 reads TGCAGCGTACTTGACAGGGGAGGCTACGAGCAGTACTTC. Its translation: CSVLDRGGYEQYF.

J is TRBJ1-2 and V is TRBV10-3, with a possible D match to TRBD1 (5 bases). There are 13 residues in the CDR3. V was trimmed by 5 bases and J by 3 bases, leaving 10 bases between them. From germline, CDR1 is ENHRY and CDR2 SYGVKD. This chain's CDR3 is CAISRGRDYGYTF. CDR3 bases: TGTGCCATCAGTCGTGGCAGGGACTATGGCTACACCTTC.

Here the CDR3 reads CASSLTSGGGIAKNIQYF. The CDR3 region has the DNA TGTGCCAGCAGCTTGACTAGCGGGGGGGGGATAGCCAAAAACATTCAGTACTTC. The rearrangement links TRBV13 to TRBJ2-4; 14 bases are shared with TRBD2. The ends lost 3 bases at V and 0 bases at J; junction bases unmatched: 4. Germline CDR1 is PRHDT and CDR2 is FYEKMQ (reference sequence). The CDR3 has 18 residues.

The J gene is TRBJ2-5, the V gene TRBV2; 8 bases fit TRBD1. The V segment lost 11 bases and the J segment 5 bases; nucleotides outside the gene matches: 13. Germline V gene lookup returns CDR1 SNHLY and CDR2 FYNNEI. The CDR3 extends over 14 amino acids. The CDR3 loop reads CAGVPGQAGETQYF. CDR3 nucleotide sequence: TGTGCCGGCGTCCCGGGACAGGCTGGGGAGACCCAGTACTTC.

V usage is TRBV7-9 and J usage is TRBJ1-4, with a tentative D call TRBD1 (5 bases). The CDR3 sequence is 14 residues long. Germline lookup yields CDR1 SEHNR and CDR2 FQNEAQ (reference sequence). V was cut by 5 bases and J by 10 bases, with 17 bases left in between. The CDR3 DNA sequence: TGTGCCAGCAGCCCCCGCCAGGTGGGGGGAAAACTGTTTTTT. The encoded protein is CASSPRQVGGKLFF.

The chain is built from TRBV5-6 and TRBJ2-1; the match to TRBD2 covers 7 bases. CDR1 is SGHDT and CDR2 is YYEEEE in the germline V gene. With 4 bases clipped from V and 8 bases from J, the junction kept 12 bases outside the gene matches. CDR3 length: 15 amino acids. CDR3 sequence (DNA): TGTGCCAGCAGCCCGGGGGGAGGGGTATCGGATGAGCAGTTCTTC. This encodes CASSPGGGVSDEQFF.

The rearrangement uses TRBV27 and TRBJ1-5; D may be TRBD1 (6 bases). Germline V gene data show CDR1 as MNHEY and CDR2 as SMNVEV (reference sequence). CDR3 length: 14 residues. V was clipped by 3 bases and J by 5 bases, with 11 bases between them. The CDR3 is CASSFDRRDQPQHF. The CDR3 coding sequence is TGTGCCAGCAGTTTTGACAGGCGAGATCAGCCCCAGCATTTT.

This sequence joins TRBV18 and TRBJ2-2; no clear D gene. V was clipped by 3 bases and J by 1 base, with 15 bases between them. Germline assignment: CDR1 KGHSH and CDR2 LQKENI. This CDR3 is 17 amino acids long. The CDR3 DNA follows: TGTGCCAGCTCACCCCCTTTTGGCGGAGAGAACACCGGGGAGCTGTTTTTT. This sequence encodes CASSPPFGGENTGELFF.

V and J are TRBV10-1 and TRBJ2-3; TRBD1 might be the D (6 bases). CDR3 size: 16 residues. CDR1 WNHNN and CDR2 SYGVQD come from the germline V gene (reference sequence). With 2 bases removed from V and 1 base from J, the gap between germline ends came to 13 bases. DNA for the CDR3: TGCGCCAGCAGTGAGACCCGAAGACAGGGCACAGATACGCAGTATTTT. Protein product: CASSETRRQGTDTQYF.